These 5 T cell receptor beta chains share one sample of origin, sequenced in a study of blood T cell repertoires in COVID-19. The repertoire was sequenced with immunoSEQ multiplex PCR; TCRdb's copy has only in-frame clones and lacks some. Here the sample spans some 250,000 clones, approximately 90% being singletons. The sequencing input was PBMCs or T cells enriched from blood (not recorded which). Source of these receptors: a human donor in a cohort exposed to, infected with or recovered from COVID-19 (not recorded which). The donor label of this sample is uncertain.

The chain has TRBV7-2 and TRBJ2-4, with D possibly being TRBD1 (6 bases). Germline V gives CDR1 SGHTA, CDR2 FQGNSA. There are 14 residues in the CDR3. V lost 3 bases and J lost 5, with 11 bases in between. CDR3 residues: CASSFRGRENIQYF. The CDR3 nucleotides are TGTGCCAGCAGCTTCAGGGGAAGGGAAAACATTCAGTACTTC.

DNA of the CDR3: TGTGCCAGTAGTTGGACAGACGACAATGAGCAGTTCTTC. Amino acid sequence: CASSWTDDNEQFF. The chain has TRBV19 and TRBJ2-1, with D tentatively TRBD1 (6 bases). Germline V gene lookup returns CDR1 LNHDA and CDR2 SQIVND (reference sequence). V was trimmed by 5 bases and J by 5 bases, leaving 10 bases between them. This CDR3 is 13 amino acids long.

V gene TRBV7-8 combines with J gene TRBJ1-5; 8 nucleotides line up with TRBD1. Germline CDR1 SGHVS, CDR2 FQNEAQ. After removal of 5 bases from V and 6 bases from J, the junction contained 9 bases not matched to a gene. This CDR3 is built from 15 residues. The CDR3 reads CASSGWGQVAQPQHF. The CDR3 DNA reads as TGTGCCAGCAGCGGTTGGGGACAGGTTGCTCAGCCCCAGCATTTT.

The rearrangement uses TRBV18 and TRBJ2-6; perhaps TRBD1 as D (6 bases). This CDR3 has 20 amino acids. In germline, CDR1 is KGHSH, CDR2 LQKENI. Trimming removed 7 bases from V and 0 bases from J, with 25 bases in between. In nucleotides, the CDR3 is TGTGCCAGCTTCCCCGGGCGGATGACAGGTTCTAACTCTGGGGCCAACGTCCTGACTTTC. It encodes CASFPGRMTGSNSGANVLTF.

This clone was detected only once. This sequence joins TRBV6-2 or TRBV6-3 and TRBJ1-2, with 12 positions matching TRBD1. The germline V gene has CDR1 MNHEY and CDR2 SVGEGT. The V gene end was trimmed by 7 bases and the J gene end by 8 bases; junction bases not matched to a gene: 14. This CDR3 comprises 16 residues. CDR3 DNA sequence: TGTGCCAGCATCCCAACTGCCGGGACAGGGGGCTTAGGCTACACCTTC. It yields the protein CASIPTAGTGGLGYTF.